This TCR beta chain was recorded in a study of tumor and adjacent non-tumor tissue in lung cancer. Study as a whole: There were around eleven adenocarcinoma, 2 squamous cell carcinoma and 1 small cell lung cancer cases. The patients, approximately nine men and roughly 5 women, were about 31 to 76 with stage I to III disease. Each sample yielded 4 million to 5 million productive TCRbeta reads on average. Study-wide results and limits: Significantly higher TCR diversity was found in tumor than normal lung.

The library came from three nested PCR rounds adapted from ARM-PCR protocols. TCRdb re-analysed the multiplex PCR reads in MiXCR, keeping a single row per CDR3 protein. The sample holds more than 55,000 distinct CDR3 sequences, 65% to 80% seen once. The template was RNA from unsorted bulk tissue. This non-tumor lung sample came from over 3 cm beyond the tumor edge. The CDR3 is 13 amino acids. Per the germline V gene, CDR1 is SGHVS and CDR2 is FQNEAQ. This clonotype has only a few counts. Its antigen is undetermined. The junction departs from germline at one end; a sequencing error may be responsible. The receptor was isolated from a man in his 60s with non-small cell lung cancer. This sequence joins TRBV7-8 and TRBJ2-3, with TRBD2 identical over 7 bases. Sequencing input: distant non-tumor lung tissue. As DNA, the CDR3 is TGTGCCTGCAGCCCCCGGGGGGAGGATACGCAATATTTT. Translating gives CACSPRGEDTQYF.